These 10 T cell receptor beta chains came from one sample sequenced in a study of beta chain features in type 1 diabetes. cDNA synthesis used the whole RNA isolate, giving expressed TCRB sequences. Profiled with immunoSEQ multiplex PCR; TCRdb holds only in-frame clones, not every one. The sample carries 300,000 or so clones, around 7.6% recorded once. The sequenced material came from central memory CD4+ T cells from blood. The origin of the receptors is a woman under 30 in good health.

There are a few counts of this clone. The J gene is TRBJ2-1, the V gene TRBV4-3; no definite D call. V lost 1 base to trimming and J lost 7 bases, with 11 bases between them. The CDR3 has 14 residues. Germline V lookup: CDR1 LGHNA, CDR2 YSLEER. The CDR3 nucleotides read TGCGCCAGCAGCCAAGCGATTCTCAGAAATGAGCAGTTCTTC. Translated, it gives CASSQAILRNEQFF.

This clone occurred a few times. V usage is TRBV28 and J usage is TRBJ1-4, with D uncertain. This CDR3 is 18 amino acids long. Trimming removed 5 bases from V and 0 bases from J, with 19 bases in between. CDR1 is MDHEN and CDR2 is SYDVKM in the germline V gene. CDR3 bases: TGTGCCAGCAGTCCCCCCGACGTGGGGAGAGCAACTAATGAAAAACTGTTTTTT. Its protein product is CASSPPDVGRATNEKLFF.

This clone was seen more than once but under ten times. The CDR3 region is CATSRFTEAFF. The CDR3 DNA follows: TGTGCCACGTCCCGTTTCACTGAAGCTTTCTTT. The chain recombines TRBV19 with TRBJ1-1; no firm D call. Germline values: CDR1 LNHDA, CDR2 SQIVND (reference sequence). Trimming shortened V by 10 bases and J by 4 bases, and 10 bases separated the two germline ends. CDR3 length equals 11 residues.

V and J are TRBV4-1 and TRBJ1-4; a possible D gene is TRBD1 (6 bases). Trimming left V 3 bases short and J 13 bases short, with 24 bases between. Germline loops: CDR1 MGHRA, CDR2 YSYEKL. The CDR3 is made up of 16 amino acids. CDR3 DNA: TGCGCCAGCAGCCAGGCACCGGGGACAACATTAAGCAGACTGTTTTTT. Translated, it gives CASSQAPGTTLSRLFF.

This chain connects TRBV14 to TRBJ1-4; tentatively, D is TRBD1 (6 bases). Germline assignment: CDR1 SGHDN and CDR2 FVKESK. The CDR3 runs to 15 residues. The germline V and J ends were trimmed by 4 bases and 8 bases, with 17 bases remaining between them. The CDR3 DNA is TGTGCCAGCAGCCCTCGGCCGGGGGCAGGCGAAAAACTGTTTTTT. It yields the protein CASSPRPGAGEKLFF.

The V call is TRBV6-6, the J call TRBJ2-1, with D perhaps TRBD2 (6 bases). The V end lost 11 bases, the J end lost 7 bases, and 18 bases lay between the germline ends. This CDR3 comprises 13 residues. Germline loops: CDR1 MNHNY, CDR2 SVGAGI (reference sequence). The CDR3 region has the DNA TGTGCCGGCGGGAAGGGTGGCTCGAATGAGCAGTTCTTC. Its translation: CAGGKGGSNEQFF.

This CDR3 is CASSQEGPQAMNTGELFF. CDR3 in DNA: TGCGCCAGCAGCCAAGAGGGGCCGCAAGCCATGAACACCGGGGAGCTGTTTTTT. The chain recombines TRBV4-3 with TRBJ2-2; possible D gene TRBD1, 5 bases. CDR3 length equals 18 residues. Germline assignment: CDR1 LGHNA and CDR2 YSLEER. V was trimmed by 0 bases and J by 1 base, leaving 15 bases between them.

The chain employs TRBV19 and TRBJ2-1; no definite D call. This CDR3 has 15 residues. The germline gives CDR1 LNHDA, CDR2 SQIVND (reference sequence). The ends were cut back, 3 bases at V and 10 bases at J, with 19 bases in the middle. The CDR3 is CASSIGRIRVQEQFF. The DNA for the CDR3 is TGTGCCAGTAGTATCGGCCGTATACGGGTACAGGAGCAGTTCTTC.

Here the CDR3 DNA reads TGTGCCAGCAGCCTGACTAGCGGGGCCTCCTACAATGAGCAGTTCTTC. Its translation is CASSLTSGASYNEQFF. V usage is TRBV5-4 and J usage is TRBJ2-1; TRBD2 matches at 11 bases. Trimming removed 4 bases from V and 0 bases from J; junction bases left unmatched: 3. This CDR3 spans 16 amino acids. Germline V lookup: CDR1 SGHNT, CDR2 YYREEE (reference sequence). Drawing the rest from reference TRBV5-4 and TRBJ2-1, the complete variable domain is ETGVTQSPTHLIKTRGQQVTLRCSSQSGHNTVSWYQQALGQGPQFIFQYYREEENGRGNFPPRFSGLQFPNYSSELNVNALELDDSALYLCASSLTSGASYNEQFFGPGTRLTVL.

This clone was counted between two and nine times. V and J are TRBV7-9 and TRBJ2-2; D gene uncertain. Looked up from germline, CDR1 is SEHNR and CDR2 is FQNEAQ (reference sequence). Trimming shortened V by 6 bases and J by 1 base, and 6 bases separated the two germline ends. This CDR3 contains 13 residues. The CDR3 is CASRGLNTGELFF. In DNA form, the CDR3 reads TGTGCCAGCAGAGGATTGAACACCGGGGAGCTGTTTTTT.